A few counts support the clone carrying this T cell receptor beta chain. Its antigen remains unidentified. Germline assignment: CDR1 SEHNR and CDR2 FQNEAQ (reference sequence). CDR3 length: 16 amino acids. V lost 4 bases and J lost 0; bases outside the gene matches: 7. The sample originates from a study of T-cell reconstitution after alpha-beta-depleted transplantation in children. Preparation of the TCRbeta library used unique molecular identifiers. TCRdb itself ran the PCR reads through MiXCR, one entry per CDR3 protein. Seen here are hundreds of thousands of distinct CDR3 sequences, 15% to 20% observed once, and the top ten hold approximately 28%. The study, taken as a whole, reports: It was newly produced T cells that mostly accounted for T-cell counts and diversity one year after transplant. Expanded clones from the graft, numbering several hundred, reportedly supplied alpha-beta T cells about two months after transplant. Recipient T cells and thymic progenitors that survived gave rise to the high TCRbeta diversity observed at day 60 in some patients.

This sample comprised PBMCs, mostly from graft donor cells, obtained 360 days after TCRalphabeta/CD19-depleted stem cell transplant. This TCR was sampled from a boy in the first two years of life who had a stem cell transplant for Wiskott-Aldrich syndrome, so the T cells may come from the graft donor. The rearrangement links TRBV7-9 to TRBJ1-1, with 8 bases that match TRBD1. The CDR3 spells CASSSRQGPMNTEAFF. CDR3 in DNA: TGTGCCAGCAGCTCCCGACAGGGGCCTATGAACACTGAAGCTTTCTTT.